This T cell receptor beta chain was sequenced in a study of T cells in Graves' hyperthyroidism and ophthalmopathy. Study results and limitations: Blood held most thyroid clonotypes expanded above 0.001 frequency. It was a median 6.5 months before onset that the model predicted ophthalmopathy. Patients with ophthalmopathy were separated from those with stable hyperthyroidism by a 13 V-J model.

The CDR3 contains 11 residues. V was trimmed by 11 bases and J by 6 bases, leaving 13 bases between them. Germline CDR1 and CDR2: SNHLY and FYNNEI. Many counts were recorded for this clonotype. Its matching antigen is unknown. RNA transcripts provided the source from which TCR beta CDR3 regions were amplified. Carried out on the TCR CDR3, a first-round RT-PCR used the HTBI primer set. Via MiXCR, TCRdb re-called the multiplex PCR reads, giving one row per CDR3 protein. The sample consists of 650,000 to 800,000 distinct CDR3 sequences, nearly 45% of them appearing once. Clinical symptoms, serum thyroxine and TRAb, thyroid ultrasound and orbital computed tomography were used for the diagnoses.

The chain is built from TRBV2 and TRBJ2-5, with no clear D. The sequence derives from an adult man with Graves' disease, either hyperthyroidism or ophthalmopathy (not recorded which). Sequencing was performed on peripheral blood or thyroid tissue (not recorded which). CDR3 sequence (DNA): TGTGCCCGCGCACTATACCAGACCCAGTACTTC. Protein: CARALYQTQYF. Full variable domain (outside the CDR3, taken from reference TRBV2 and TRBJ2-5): EPEVTQTPSHQVTQMGQEVILRCVPISNHLYFYWYRQILGQKVEFLVSFYNNEISEKSEIFDDQFSVERPDGSNFTLKIRSTKLEDSAMYFCARALYQTQYFGPGTRLLVL.